This T cell receptor beta chain was sequenced in a study of vaccination and CD4 T cells after COVID-19. The V end lost 5 bases, the J end lost 1 base, and 15 bases lay between the germline ends. CDR1 DFQATT and CDR2 SNEGSKA come from the germline V gene (reference sequence). This CDR3 is 15 amino acids long. With the Oncomine TCR Beta short-read assay, DNA from cultured CD4+ T cells was sequenced. TCRdb reprocessed the PCR reads via MiXCR and lists one record per CDR3 protein. Counted here are around 3,100 distinct CDR3 sequences, over 65% occurring once; the ten biggest clones make up under 30%. Treatment of the sample: approximately 11-day PBMC culture with coronavirus spike peptide pools or control peptides (ViraFEST assay). Peptide-pool expansion of antigen-specific T cells preceded TCR sequencing in ViraFEST. Concerning this clonotype: Its antigen is not known.

J is TRBJ1-5 and V is TRBV20-1; D unclear. The sequence came from a human donor who had recovered from COVID-19. What was sequenced was CD4+ T cells from blood, cultured in vitro. The CDR3 here is CSAQVSGKSNQPQHF. Written as DNA, the CDR3 is TGCAGTGCTCAGGTCTCGGGGAAAAGCAATCAGCCCCAGCATTTT.